These T cell receptor beta chains were read from a single sample in a study of T-cell memory formation after mild COVID-19. TCRdb analysed the 5' RACE reads with MiXCR anew, one entry per CDR3 protein. This table holds hundreds of thousands of distinct CDR3 sequences, roughly a fifth found once. The sequenced sample was PBMCs or a T cell subset sorted from them (not recorded which). The source of these receptors is a man younger than 35 who had mild COVID-19 (a few samples of this study predate the infection). Cell type and time point are not known. Both conserved end residues are part of each CDR3. Fields, in order: D gene, V gene, J gene, clone size, CDR3 protein, CDR3 DNA. D genes are given only for firm matches. Rows give clone size only sometimes, using once, few, many, or a class for an expanded clone.

>-|TRBV7-3|TRBJ2-5|many
CASSFAQTETQYF
TGTGCCAGCAGCTTTGCGCAGACGGAGACCCAGTACTTC
>-|TRBV7-9|TRBJ2-1|-
CASDSHRPYNEQFF
TGTGCCAGCGACTCCCACAGGCCCTACAATGAGCAGTTCTTC
>-|TRBV7-2|TRBJ2-3|-
CASSPPSADTQYF
TGTGCCAGCAGCCCACCCTCGGCTGATACGCAGTATTTT
>-|TRBV9|TRBJ2-5|-
CASNHGAGETQYF
TGTGCCAGCAATCATGGGGCCGGAGAGACCCAGTACTTC
>-|TRBV4-1|TRBJ2-3|many
CASSQEGFPSTDTQYF
TGCGCCAGCAGCCAAGAGGGGTTCCCTAGCACAGATACGCAGTATTTT
>-|TRBV5-1|TRBJ2-3|few
CASSLARTAATDTQYF
TGCGCCAGCAGCTTGGCTCGGACCGCGGCCACAGATACGCAGTATTTT
>-|TRBV6-5|TRBJ2-6|few
CASSQWGSGANVLTF
TGTGCCAGCAGCCAATGGGGCTCTGGGGCCAACGTCCTGACTTTC
>TRBD1|TRBV6-5|TRBJ2-6|-
CASRRQGYSGANVLTF
TGTGCCAGCAGAAGACAGGGATACTCTGGGGCCAACGTCCTGACTTTC
>-|TRBV4-1|TRBJ2-2|-
CASSQGLRASRNTGELFF
TGCGCCAGCAGCCAAGGTCTACGGGCCTCTCGTAACACCGGGGAGCTGTTTTTT
>TRBD1|TRBV5-1|TRBJ1-4|few
CASTDPGTDEKLFF
TGCGCCAGCACCGATCCCGGGACAGACGAAAAACTGTTTTTT
>-|TRBV20-1|TRBJ2-4|few
CSARTTQVDIQYF
TGCAGTGCTAGAACGACTCAGGTGGACATTCAGTACTTC
>-|TRBV10-3|TRBJ2-1|few
CAISDKADLQNEQFF
TGTGCCATCAGTGACAAAGCGGATTTACAGAATGAGCAGTTCTTC
>TRBD2|TRBV6-5|TRBJ2-7|few
CASRDVSGGVYEQYF
TGTGCCAGCAGGGATGTTAGCGGGGGGGTGTACGAGCAGTACTTC
>TRBD1|TRBV5-1|TRBJ1-2|-
CASSTWDSTYGYTF
TGCGCCAGCAGCACCTGGGACAGTACTTATGGCTACACCTTC
>-|TRBV20-1|TRBJ2-2|-
CSARVGQAYTGELFF
TGCAGTGCTAGAGTAGGCCAGGCGTACACCGGGGAGCTGTTTTTT
>TRBD1|TRBV9|TRBJ1-1|few
CASSGGTGGNTEAFF
TGTGCCAGCAGCGGAGGGACAGGGGGGAACACTGAAGCTTTCTTT
>TRBD2|TRBV24-1|TRBJ2-7|-
CATSANGEGTREQYF
TGTGCCACCAGTGCGAACGGTGAGGGGACTAGGGAGCAGTACTTC
>TRBD2|TRBV5-1|TRBJ2-5|few
CASSLFSGGAPETQYF
TGCGCCAGCAGCTTGTTTAGCGGGGGGGCCCCGGAGACCCAGTACTTC
>-|TRBV12-3/TRBV12-4|TRBJ1-1|-
CASSSDRYTEAFF
TGTGCCAGCAGTTCCGACAGATACACTGAAGCTTTCTTT
>-|TRBV6-1|TRBJ1-1|-
CASSESPGRNTEAFF
TGTGCCAGCAGTGAATCTCCGGGAAGGAACACTGAAGCTTTCTTT
>-|TRBV4-1|TRBJ1-5|-
CASSRSGLPGLSPQHF
TGCGCCAGCAGCCGATCGGGACTCCCCGGCCTATCTCCCCAGCATTTT
>-|TRBV7-2|TRBJ1-5|-
CASSSPTGIYSNQPQHF
TGTGCCAGCAGCTCACCTACAGGGATCTATAGCAATCAGCCCCAGCATTTT
>TRBD1|TRBV11-2|TRBJ2-3|few
CASSPRGRGPDTQYF
TGTGCCAGCAGCCCAAGGGGCAGGGGGCCAGATACGCAGTATTTT
>TRBD1|TRBV5-1|TRBJ1-1|few
CASSWDRGWDTEAFF
TGCGCCAGCAGCTGGGACAGGGGATGGGACACTGAAGCTTTCTTT
>TRBD2|TRBV28|TRBJ2-1|few
CATLTIGLGVHNEQFF
TGTGCCACGCTAACGATAGGACTAGGTGTCCACAATGAGCAGTTCTTC
>-|TRBV6-6|TRBJ1-3|many
CASSPRSGNTIYF
TGTGCCAGCAGCCCACGCTCTGGAAACACCATATATTTT
>-|TRBV4-1|TRBJ1-1|few
CASSQVGAADTEAFF
TGCGCCAGCAGCCAAGTAGGGGCAGCGGACACTGAAGCTTTCTTT
>-|TRBV7-6|TRBJ2-2|few
CASSLEGIAGELFF
TGTGCCAGCAGCTTAGAAGGGATAGCCGGGGAGCTGTTTTTT
>-|TRBV3-1|TRBJ2-7|once
CASSPTQAYEQYF
TGTGCCAGCAGCCCGACACAGGCCTACGAGCAGTACTTC
>-|TRBV3-1|TRBJ2-3|-
CASSGTVRDTDTQYF
TGTGCCAGCAGCGGAACGGTCAGAGACACAGATACGCAGTATTTT
>-|TRBV7-3|TRBJ2-5|many
CASSLRGRETQYF
TGTGCCAGCAGCCTCAGGGGACGAGAGACCCAGTACTTC